These 25 T cell receptor beta chains came from one sample sequenced in a study of T cells in Graves' hyperthyroidism and ophthalmopathy (dated by TCRdb to 2018 to 2020). The library was prepared using multiplex PCR. Sequencing relied on an Illumina HiSeq 2000. Amplification of TCR beta CDR3 regions was carried out from RNA transcripts. A first-round RT-PCR of the TCR CDR3 used the HTBI primer set with the Qiagen OneStep RT-PCR kit. Through fastp at Q25 and MiXCR, TCRdb rebuilt clones from the public reads, retaining in-frame beta chains. CDR3 protein sequences are deduplicated, and each keeps its most common genes and DNA. The sample table shows hundreds of thousands of distinct CDR3 sequences, and roughly 20% are seen once. Approximately 30% of the sample belongs to the ten largest clones. The sequenced sample was blood. Source of these receptors: a man under 40 with Graves' ophthalmopathy.

The chain joins TRBV28 to TRBJ1-2; no reliable D call. The CDR3 extends over 12 amino acids. Per germline, CDR1 MDHEN and CDR2 SYDVKM. V dropped 6 bases and J dropped 0 bases, with 5 bases sitting between them. CDR3 bases: TGTGCCAGCAGGGTTCCTAACTATGGCTACACCTTC. Its translation: CASRVPNYGYTF.

This clonotype was seen a handful of times. This chain uses TRBV19 with TRBJ1-5, with a tentative D call TRBD1 (6 bases). Deletions cut 8 bases from V and 5 bases from J, with 19 bases between. The CDR3 contains 15 residues. Per the germline V gene, CDR1 is LNHDA and CDR2 is SQIVND (reference sequence). The CDR3 reads CASDSTGRLDQPQHF. Here the CDR3 DNA reads TGTGCCAGTGATAGTACAGGGCGGCTGGATCAGCCCCAGCATTTT.

This clonotype was picked up a small number of times. CDR3 residues: CASSFRPPNTGELFF. In DNA, the CDR3 is TGTGCCAGCAGTTTTCGGCCACCGAACACCGGGGAGCTGTTTTTT. The rearrangement links TRBV28 to TRBJ2-2; D call uncertain. Germline V gives CDR1 MDHEN, CDR2 SYDVKM. V was cut by 3 bases and J by 0 bases, with 8 bases left in between. The length of the CDR3 is 15 residues.

This clonotype was detected a few times. This chain joins TRBV5-4 and TRBJ2-3, with D perhaps assigned TRBD1 or TRBD2 (5 bases each). The V gene lost 4 bases and the J gene lost 3 bases, with 15 bases spanning the gap. Looked up from germline, CDR1 is SGHNT and CDR2 is YYREEE (reference sequence). CDR3 length: 15 amino acids. The CDR3 region has the DNA TGTGCCAGCAGCCCGGGACCAGATCGAACAGATACGCAGTATTTT. Residues: CASSPGPDRTDTQYF.

V gene TRBV29-1 combines with J gene TRBJ2-2; D is unclear. CDR1 is SQVTM, CDR2 ANQGSEA, per germline. CDR3 length: 11 amino acids. Trimming stripped 6 bases from V and 5 bases from J, with 7 bases between. The CDR3 sequence is CSVVGTGELFF. CDR3 DNA sequence: TGCAGCGTCGTCGGAACCGGGGAGCTGTTTTTT.

This clonotype turned up a few times. This chain joins TRBV12-3 or TRBV12-4 and TRBJ2-5; 14 bases are a match to TRBD2. V gave up 5 bases and J gave up 5 bases; unmatched junction bases: 7. The CDR3 spans 16 residues. CDR3 sequence reads: CASSLGLAGAGETQYF. The CDR3 region has the DNA TGTGCCAGCAGTCTGGGACTAGCGGGAGCTGGCGAGACCCAGTACTTC.

Remarks on this clonotype: A read error may explain this, as a much larger clone is one base away. V usage is TRBV6-5 and J usage is TRBJ1-2, with unresolved D. Germline V gene data show CDR1 as MNHEY and CDR2 as SVGAGI. The CDR3 runs to 11 residues. CDR3 loop: CAISYNYGYTF. The CDR3, as DNA: TGTGCCATCAGTTACAACTATGGCTACACCTTC.

This clonotype has more than one count but fewer than ten. The chain recombines TRBV30 with TRBJ2-1; D is unclear. V was clipped by 0 bases and J by 9 bases, with 6 bases between them. The CDR3 runs to 11 residues. The germline V gene encodes CDR1 GTSNPN and CDR2 SVGIG (reference sequence). DNA of the CDR3: TGTGCCTGGAGTGTACTTTCTGAGCAGTTCTTC. This translates into CAWSVLSEQFF.

The V call is TRBV9, the J call TRBJ1-4; D unresolved. Germline CDR1 is SGDLS and CDR2 is YYNGEE. V lost 0 bases, J lost 7 bases, and 10 bases lay in between. The length of the CDR3 is 14 residues. Here the CDR3 reads CASSVGMKSEKLFF. The CDR3 DNA follows: TGTGCCAGCAGCGTAGGCATGAAGAGTGAAAAACTGTTTTTT.

This clonotype has just a few counts. The chain couples TRBV20-1 to TRBJ2-2; D is possibly TRBD1 (5 bases). V lost 3 bases, J lost 4 bases, and 12 bases lay in between. CDR3 length: 14 residues. Germline CDR1 DFQATT, CDR2 SNEGSKA (reference sequence). The CDR3 region is CSARARATTGELFF. The CDR3 nucleotides are TGCAGTGCTAGGGCCAGGGCGACCACCGGGGAGCTGTTTTTT.

This clonotype was seen many times. The germline gene is not matched at one end of the junction; a read error may be the cause. The chain combines TRBV5-1 with TRBJ2-3; D call uncertain. Germline-derived CDR1 and CDR2 are SGHRS and YFSETQ. CDR3 length: 13 residues. CDR3 region: CASSLGATDTQYF. CDR3 sequence (DNA): TGTGCCAGCAGCTTAGGAGCCACAGATACGCAGTATTTT.

This clonotype was observed at least ten times. The V call is TRBV7-8, the J call TRBJ2-1; D call uncertain. CDR1 is SGHVS and CDR2 is FQNEAQ in the germline V gene. Trimming stripped 3 bases from V and 2 bases from J, with 11 bases between. This CDR3 spans 15 amino acids. Written as DNA, the CDR3 is TGTGCCAGCAGCTTTGGCCAGCAAACCTACAATGAGCAGTTCTTC. It translates to CASSFGQQTYNEQFF.

This clonotype was found many times. The chain carries TRBV7-2 and TRBJ2-7; D is unclear. Germline assignment: CDR1 SGHTA and CDR2 FQGNSA. The CDR3 has 13 residues. V lost 1 base to trimming and J lost 8 bases, with 12 bases between them. CDR3 region: CASSLDVESQQYF. The CDR3 region has the DNA TGTGCCAGCAGCTTAGACGTCGAGAGTCAGCAGTACTTC.

The table lists this clonotype with many counts. The rearrangement joins TRBV6-2 or TRBV6-3 to TRBJ2-2; 7 bases fit TRBD2. Germline CDR1 is MNHEY and CDR2 is SVGEGT. With 6 bases clipped from V and 2 bases from J, the junction kept 12 bases outside the gene matches. The CDR3 has 17 amino acids. The CDR3 DNA sequence: TGTGCCAGCAGATACGGACGGAGCGGGGTTAACACCGGGGAGCTGTTTTTT. It is translated as CASRYGRSGVNTGELFF.

This clonotype has just a few counts. The chain has TRBV20-1 and TRBJ2-2; D could derive from TRBD1 or TRBD2 (5 bases each). Germline CDR1 DFQATT, CDR2 SNEGSKA (reference sequence). This CDR3 is built from 15 residues. Trimming removed 1 base at V and 4 bases at J, with 13 bases between. CDR3 sequence: CSARVVGEPTGELFF. CDR3 nucleotides: TGCAGTGCTAGAGTAGTGGGGGAGCCCACCGGGGAGCTGTTTTTT.

The sample holds a few counts of this clonotype. V gene TRBV19 combines with J gene TRBJ1-2; D possibly corresponds to TRBD1 (5 bases). Trimming removed 6 bases from V and 4 bases from J, with 15 bases in between. The CDR3 runs to 14 residues. CDR1 and CDR2 from the germline V gene are LNHDA and SQIVND (reference sequence). The CDR3 sequence: CASRRQGFSYGYTF. In DNA, the CDR3 is TGTGCCAGTAGAAGGCAGGGATTTTCCTATGGCTACACCTTC.

This clonotype has a handful of counts. This rearrangement joins TRBV3-1 to TRBJ1-4; D not resolved. The CDR3 loop spans 16 amino acids. The V end was cut by 4 bases, the J end by 0 bases, with 12 bases between. Germline V CDR1 and CDR2: LGHDT, YNNKEL (reference sequence). CDR3: CASSPRGRATNEKLFF. The CDR3 DNA reads TGTGCCAGCAGCCCCCGTGGGAGGGCAACTAATGAAAAACTGTTTTTT.

This clonotype turned up a few times. The chain recombines TRBV11-2 with TRBJ2-7; tentatively, D is TRBD1 or TRBD2 (6 bases each). With 1 base removed from V and 5 bases from J, the gap between germline ends came to 21 bases. This CDR3 has 17 amino acids. Germline CDR1 reads SGHAT; CDR2 reads FQNNGV. CDR3 amino acids: CASSLGTRWGAKDEQYF. DNA of the CDR3: TGTGCCAGCAGCTTAGGGACCCGGTGGGGGGCTAAGGACGAGCAGTACTTC. The variable domain in full, with the rest retrieved from reference TRBV11-2 and TRBJ2-7, is EAGVAQSPRYKIIEKRQSVAFWCNPISGHATLYWYQQILGQGPKLLIQFQNNGVVDDSQLPKDRFSAERLKGVDSTLKIQPAKLEDSAVYLCASSLGTRWGAKDEQYFGPGTRLTVT.

The chain has TRBV28 and TRBJ2-7, with 10 bases identical to TRBD2. The CDR3 runs 16 residues. Germline V gene lookup returns CDR1 MDHEN and CDR2 SYDVKM. The V and J ends lost 3 bases and 7 bases, in that order; junction bases with no gene match: 12. DNA of the CDR3: TGTGCCAGCAGTTTGACTTTAGCGGGGGGACTTAGGGAGCAGTACTTC. It encodes CASSLTLAGGLREQYF.

At least ten counts were recorded for this clonotype. The V and J genes are TRBV6-6 and TRBJ2-7; D unresolved. The CDR3 covers 14 residues. V gave up 0 bases and J gave up 3 bases, with 9 bases separating them. CDR1 and CDR2 (germline): MNHNY, SVGAGI (reference sequence). The CDR3 DNA follows: TGTGCCAGCAGTTACTCGAGAGGAATCTACGAGCAGTACTTC. Encoded protein: CASSYSRGIYEQYF.

V and J are TRBV10-3 and TRBJ2-5, with D maybe TRBD2 (5 bases). CDR3 length: 18 amino acids. Germline CDR1 and CDR2: ENHRY and SYGVKD. V lost 0 bases to trimming and J lost 5 bases, with 22 bases between them. CDR3 sequence reads: CAISESWLANSVGETQYF. The CDR3 DNA sequence: TGTGCCATCAGTGAGTCGTGGCTAGCCAACTCCGTGGGGGAGACCCAGTACTTC.

About this clonotype itself: Given the absence of the conserved phenylalanine or tryptophan at the CDR3 end, a read error is likely. V gene TRBV6-1 combines with J gene TRBJ2-7; D gene uncertain. Germline CDR1 and CDR2: MNHNS and SASEGT. With 3 bases removed from V and 2 bases from J, the gap between germline ends came to 8 bases. The CDR3 contains 13 residues. The chain's CDR3 is CASSDAIAYEQYL. In nucleotides, the CDR3 is TGTGCCAGCAGTGACGCGATCGCCTACGAGCAGTACCTC.

This clonotype came up many times. The J gene is TRBJ2-3, the V gene TRBV7-2; 7 bases align to TRBD1. Unmatched junction bases numbered 6, after V lost 7 bases and J lost 2 bases. The CDR3 consists of 14 residues. The germline V gene has CDR1 SGHTA and CDR2 FQGNSA. CDR3 DNA sequence: TGTGCCAGCACGAAGACAGGGCCCACAGATACGCAGTATTTT. This gives the protein CASTKTGPTDTQYF.

The chain recombines TRBV10-3 with TRBJ2-7; D unclear. This CDR3 has 14 amino acids. Trimming shortened V by 3 bases and J by 3 bases, and 12 bases separated the two germline ends. Germline V gene data show CDR1 as ENHRY and CDR2 as SYGVKD. CDR3 sequence reads: CAISDKGQSYEQYF. CDR3 nucleotide sequence: TGTGCCATCAGTGACAAAGGGCAGAGCTACGAGCAGTACTTC.

This clonotype was picked up many times. The CDR3 here is CASTTGGRYEQYF. Written as DNA, the CDR3 is TGTGCCAGCACGACAGGGGGACGCTACGAGCAGTACTTC. V and J are TRBV2 and TRBJ2-7; 9 bases agree with TRBD1. This CDR3 region has 13 residues. Germline CDR1 reads SNHLY; CDR2 reads FYNNEI. J lost 3 bases, V lost 7 bases, and 4 bases had no gene match.